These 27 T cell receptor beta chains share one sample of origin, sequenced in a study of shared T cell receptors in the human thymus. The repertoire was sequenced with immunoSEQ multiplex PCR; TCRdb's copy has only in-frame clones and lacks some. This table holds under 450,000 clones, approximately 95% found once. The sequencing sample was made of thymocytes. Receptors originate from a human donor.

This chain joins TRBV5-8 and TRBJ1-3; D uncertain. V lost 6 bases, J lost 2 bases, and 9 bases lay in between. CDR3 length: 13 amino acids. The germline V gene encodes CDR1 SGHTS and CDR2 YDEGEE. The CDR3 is CASILSAGNTIYF. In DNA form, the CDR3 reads TGTGCCAGCATTCTCTCCGCTGGAAACACCATATATTTT.

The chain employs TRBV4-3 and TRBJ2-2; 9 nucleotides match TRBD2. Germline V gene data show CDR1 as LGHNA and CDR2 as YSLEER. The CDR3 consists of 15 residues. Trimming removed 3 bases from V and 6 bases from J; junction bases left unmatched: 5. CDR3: CASSQQSGRSGELFF. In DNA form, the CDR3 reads TGCGCCAGCAGCCAGCAAAGCGGGAGGTCCGGGGAGCTGTTTTTT.

This CDR3 is CASSVAPSGEETQYF. CDR3 in DNA: TGTGCCAGCAGCGTAGCGCCTAGCGGAGAAGAGACCCAGTACTTC. The J gene is TRBJ2-5, the V gene TRBV9; 7 positions agree with TRBD2. The ends lost 0 bases at V and 3 bases at J; junction bases unmatched: 5. Germline CDR1 SGDLS, CDR2 YYNGEE. The CDR3 length is 15 residues.

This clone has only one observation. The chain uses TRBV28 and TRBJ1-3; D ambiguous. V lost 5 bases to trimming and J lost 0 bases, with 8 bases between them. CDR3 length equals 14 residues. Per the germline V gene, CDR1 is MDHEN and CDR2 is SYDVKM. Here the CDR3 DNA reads TGTGCCAGCAGTAGGGCAGGCTCTGGAAACACCATATATTTT. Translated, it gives CASSRAGSGNTIYF. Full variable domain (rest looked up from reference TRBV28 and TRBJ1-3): DVKVTQSSRYLVKRTGEKVFLECVQDMDHENMFWYRQDPGLGLRLIYFSYDVKMKEKGDIPEGYSVSREKKERFSLILESASTNQTSMYLCASSRAGSGNTIYFGEGSWLTVV.

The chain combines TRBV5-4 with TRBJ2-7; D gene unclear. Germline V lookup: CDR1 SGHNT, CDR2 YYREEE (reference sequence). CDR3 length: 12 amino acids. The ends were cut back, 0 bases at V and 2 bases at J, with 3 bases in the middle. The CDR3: CASSLDTYEQYF. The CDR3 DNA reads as TGTGCCAGCAGCTTGGACACCTACGAGCAGTACTTC.

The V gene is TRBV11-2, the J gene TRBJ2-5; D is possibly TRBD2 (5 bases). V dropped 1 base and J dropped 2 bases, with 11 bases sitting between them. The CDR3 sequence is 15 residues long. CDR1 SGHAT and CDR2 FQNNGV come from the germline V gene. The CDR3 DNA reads TGTGCCAGCAGCTTAGGAGGTAGCGTACAAGAGACCCAGTACTTC. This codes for CASSLGGSVQETQYF.

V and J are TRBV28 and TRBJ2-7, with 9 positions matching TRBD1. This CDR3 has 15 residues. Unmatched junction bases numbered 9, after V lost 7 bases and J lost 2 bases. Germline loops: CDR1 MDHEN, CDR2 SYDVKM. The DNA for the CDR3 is TGTGCCAGCAACTTCCGGGACAGGGACCCCTACGAGCAGTACTTC. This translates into CASNFRDRDPYEQYF.

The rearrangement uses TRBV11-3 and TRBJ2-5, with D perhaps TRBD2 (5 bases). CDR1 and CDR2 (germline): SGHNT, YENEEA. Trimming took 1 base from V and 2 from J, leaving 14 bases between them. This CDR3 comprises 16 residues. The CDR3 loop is CASSLGTGSLQETQYF. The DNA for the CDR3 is TGTGCCAGCAGCTTAGGGACGGGGTCACTGCAAGAGACCCAGTACTTC.

Here the CDR3 reads CASSLVGAANYEQYF. Written as DNA, the CDR3 is TGTGCCAGCAGCTTGGTAGGGGCCGCTAACTACGAGCAGTACTTC. This sequence joins TRBV5-4 and TRBJ2-7, with D tentatively TRBD1 (5 bases). Trimming took 0 bases from V and 3 from J, leaving 13 bases between them. The V gene's germline CDR1 is SGHNT and CDR2 YYREEE (reference sequence). CDR3 length equals 15 residues. The whole variable domain, remainder taken from reference TRBV5-4 and TRBJ2-7, is ETGVTQSPTHLIKTRGQQVTLRCSSQSGHNTVSWYQQALGQGPQFIFQYYREEENGRGNFPPRFSGLQFPNYSSELNVNALELDDSALYLCASSLVGAANYEQYFGPGTRLTVT.

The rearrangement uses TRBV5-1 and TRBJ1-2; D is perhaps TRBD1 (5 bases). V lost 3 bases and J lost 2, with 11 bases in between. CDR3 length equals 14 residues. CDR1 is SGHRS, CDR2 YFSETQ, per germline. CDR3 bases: TGCGCCAGCAGCTGGGAGGGGATGAACTATGGCTACACCTTC. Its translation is CASSWEGMNYGYTF.

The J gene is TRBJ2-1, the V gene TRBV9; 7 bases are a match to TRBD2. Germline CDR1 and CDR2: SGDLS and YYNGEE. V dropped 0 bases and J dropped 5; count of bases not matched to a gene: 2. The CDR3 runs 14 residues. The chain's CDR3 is CASSVGGRDNEQFF. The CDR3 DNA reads TGTGCCAGCAGCGTAGGAGGGAGGGACAATGAGCAGTTCTTC.

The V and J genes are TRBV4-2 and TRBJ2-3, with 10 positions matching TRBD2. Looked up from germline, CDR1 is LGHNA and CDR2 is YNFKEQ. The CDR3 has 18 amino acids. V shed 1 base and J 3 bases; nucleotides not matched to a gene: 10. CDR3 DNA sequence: TGTGCCAGCAGCCAAGGCCTAGCGGGAGAGCGAGGGACAGATACGCAGTATTTT. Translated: CASSQGLAGERGTDTQYF.

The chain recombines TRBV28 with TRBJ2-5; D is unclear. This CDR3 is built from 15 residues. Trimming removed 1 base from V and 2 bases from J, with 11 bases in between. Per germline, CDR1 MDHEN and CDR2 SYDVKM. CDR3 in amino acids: CASSLYSQRQETQYF. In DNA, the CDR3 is TGTGCCAGCAGTTTATACAGTCAGCGTCAAGAGACCCAGTACTTC.

CDR3 DNA sequence: TGCGCCAGCAGTGATCCGCTCCACGAGCAGTACTTC. It translates to CASSDPLHEQYF. The V and J genes are TRBV10-2 and TRBJ2-7; no reliable D call. CDR1 WSHSY and CDR2 SAAADI come from the germline V gene. The CDR3 loop spans 12 amino acids. With 3 bases removed from V and 5 bases from J, the gap between germline ends came to 8 bases.

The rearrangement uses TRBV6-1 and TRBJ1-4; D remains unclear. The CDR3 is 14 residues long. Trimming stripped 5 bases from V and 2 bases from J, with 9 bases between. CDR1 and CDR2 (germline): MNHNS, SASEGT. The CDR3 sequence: CASSLGWTNEKLFF. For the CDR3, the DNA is TGTGCCAGCAGTTTGGGGTGGACTAATGAAAAACTGTTTTTT.

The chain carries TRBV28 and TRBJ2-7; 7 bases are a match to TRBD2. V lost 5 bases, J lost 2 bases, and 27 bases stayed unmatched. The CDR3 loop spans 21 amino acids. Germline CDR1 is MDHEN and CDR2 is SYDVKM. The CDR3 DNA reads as TGTGCCAGCAGTCCCCAGAGGGCGTTGAATGGCGGGAGAGGGGCCCCCTACGAGCAGTACTTC. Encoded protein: CASSPQRALNGGRGAPYEQYF.

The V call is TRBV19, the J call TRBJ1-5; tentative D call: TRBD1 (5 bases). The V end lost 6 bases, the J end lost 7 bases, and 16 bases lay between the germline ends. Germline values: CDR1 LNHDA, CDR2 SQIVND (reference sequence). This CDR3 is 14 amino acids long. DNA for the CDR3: TGTGCCAGTAGGTTCCTTGTGAGGGGACAGCCCCAGCATTTT. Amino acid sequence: CASRFLVRGQPQHF.

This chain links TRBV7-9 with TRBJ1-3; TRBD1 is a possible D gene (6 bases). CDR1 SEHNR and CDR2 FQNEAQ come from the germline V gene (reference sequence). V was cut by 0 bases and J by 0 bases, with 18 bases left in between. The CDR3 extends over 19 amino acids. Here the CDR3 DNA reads TGTGCCAGCAGCTTAGCGAGGAGGAGGGACACGAGCTCTGGAAACACCATATATTTT. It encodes CASSLARRRDTSSGNTIYF. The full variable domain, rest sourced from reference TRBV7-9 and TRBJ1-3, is DTGVSQNPRHKITKRGQNVTFRCDPISEHNRLYWYRQTLGQGPEFLTYFQNEAQLEKSRLLSDRFSAERPKGSFSTLEIQRTEQGDSAMYLCASSLARRRDTSSGNTIYFGEGSWLTVV.

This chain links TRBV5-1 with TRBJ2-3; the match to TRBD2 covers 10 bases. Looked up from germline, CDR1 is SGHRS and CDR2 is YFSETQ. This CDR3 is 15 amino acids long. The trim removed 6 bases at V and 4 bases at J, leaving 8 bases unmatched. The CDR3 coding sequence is TGCGCCAGCATCTGGGGGCTAGCGGGAGCAGATACGCAGTATTTT. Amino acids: CASIWGLAGADTQYF.

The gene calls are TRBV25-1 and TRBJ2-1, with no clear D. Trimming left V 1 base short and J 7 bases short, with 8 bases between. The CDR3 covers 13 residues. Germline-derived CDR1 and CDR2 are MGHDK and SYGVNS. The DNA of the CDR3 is TGTGCCAGCAGTGAATGGTACAAGAATGAGCAGTTCTTC. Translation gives CASSEWYKNEQFF.

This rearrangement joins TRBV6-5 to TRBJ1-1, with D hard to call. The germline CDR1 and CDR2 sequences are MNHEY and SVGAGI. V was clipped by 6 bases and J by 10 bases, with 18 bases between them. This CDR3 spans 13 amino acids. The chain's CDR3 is CASRLRQPLGAFF. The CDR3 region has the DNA TGTGCCAGCAGACTACGTCAGCCTTTGGGAGCTTTCTTT.

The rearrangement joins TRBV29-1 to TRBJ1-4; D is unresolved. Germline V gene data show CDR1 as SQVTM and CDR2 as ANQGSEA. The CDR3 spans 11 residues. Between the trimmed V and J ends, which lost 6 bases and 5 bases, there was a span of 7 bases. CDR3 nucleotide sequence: TGCAGCGTCAGAATGAATGAAAAACTGTTTTTT. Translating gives CSVRMNEKLFF. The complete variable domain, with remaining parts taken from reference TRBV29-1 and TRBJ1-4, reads SAVISQKPSRDICQRGTSLTIQCQVDSQVTMMFWYRQQPGQSLTLIATANQGSEATYESGFVIDKFPISRPNLTFSTLTVSNMSPEDSSIYLCSVRMNEKLFFGSGTQLSVL.

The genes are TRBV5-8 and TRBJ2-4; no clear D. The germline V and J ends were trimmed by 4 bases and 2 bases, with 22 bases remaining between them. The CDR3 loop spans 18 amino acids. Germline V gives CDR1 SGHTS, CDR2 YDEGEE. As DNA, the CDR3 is TGTGCCAGCAGCCCCGGGCAAAAAGCCTCCTTGACCAAAAACATTCAGTACTTC. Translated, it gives CASSPGQKASLTKNIQYF.

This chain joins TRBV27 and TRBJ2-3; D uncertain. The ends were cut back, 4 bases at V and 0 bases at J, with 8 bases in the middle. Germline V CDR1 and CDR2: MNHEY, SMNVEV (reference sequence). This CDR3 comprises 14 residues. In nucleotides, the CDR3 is TGTGCCAGCAGTTCCAGGTCAAGCACAGATACGCAGTATTTT. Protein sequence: CASSSRSSTDTQYF.

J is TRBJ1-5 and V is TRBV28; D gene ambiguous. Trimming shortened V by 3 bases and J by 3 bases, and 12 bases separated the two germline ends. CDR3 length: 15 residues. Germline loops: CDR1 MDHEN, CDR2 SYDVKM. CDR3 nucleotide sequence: TGTGCCAGCAGTTTGGATAAAATCCACAATCAGCCCCAGCATTTT. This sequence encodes CASSLDKIHNQPQHF.

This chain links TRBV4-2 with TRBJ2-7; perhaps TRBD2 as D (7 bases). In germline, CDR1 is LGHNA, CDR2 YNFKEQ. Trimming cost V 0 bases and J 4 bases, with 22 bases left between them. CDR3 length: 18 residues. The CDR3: CASSQDRLGGGGRYEQYF. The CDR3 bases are TGTGCCAGCAGCCAAGACCGTCTAGGGGGGGGCGGACGTTACGAGCAGTACTTC.

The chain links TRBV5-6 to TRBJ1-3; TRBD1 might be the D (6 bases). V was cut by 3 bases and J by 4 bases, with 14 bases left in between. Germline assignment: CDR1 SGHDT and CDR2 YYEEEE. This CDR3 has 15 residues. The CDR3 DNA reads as TGTGCCAGCAGCTCTCCGCCCGGGACAGGAAACACCATATATTTT. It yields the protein CASSSPPGTGNTIYF.